This T cell receptor (beta chain) comes out of a study of blood T cell repertoires in COVID-19 (dated by TCRdb to about 2020). Regarding the research as a whole: Samples from collaborators originated in the United States, Italy and Spain and spanned both the acute and convalescent phases of COVID-19. The material from the prospective study consisted of cDNA or gDNA derived from T cells, B-cell-depleted T cells, or PBMCs. The dataset comprised deeply sampled blood TCRbeta repertoires from subjects exposed to, actively infected with, or recovered from COVID-19. The repertoires were made available in a free public database intended to serve as a resource for research on the immune response to SARS-CoV-2. Samples came from the ongoing ImmuneRACE study (first 160 participants) plus 1,254 subjects from 6 global collaborators. Nearly every sample came with metadata listing a de-identified subject ID, COVID-19 status, age in years and sex. Where available, HLA class I and class II types were obtained from metadata supplied by the sample provider rather than from assay-based typing. Study-wide findings and limitations: Clinical and demographic metadata were provided uncurated, with the amount varying by source and participant.

TCRbeta CDR3 regions were amplified from genomic DNA by means of the immunoSEQ Assay, a bias-controlled multiplex PCR. On the authors' methods: The number of nucleated cells in each sample was estimated from the amplification of reference gene primers within the assay. To quantify the absolute abundance of each unique TCRbeta CDR3 rearrangement, sequence reads were collapsed and filtered. For each sample, productive Simpson clonality was calculated by taking the square root of Simpson's diversity index across productive rearrangements. What TCRdb holds here is the immuneACCESS table cut down to in-frame rearrangements. Part of the clones is not present; checked against another copy, under half of the missing clones reflect an unresolved V gene, and the others are unexplained. That table furnishes V, J and clone size, whereas the DNA furnished D and trimming. A total of approximately 180,000 clones appear in this sample, 65% to 90% of them only once. The ten largest make up 4% to 6.5% of the sample.

With regard to this clone: No antigen is known for it. No much larger clonotype is one base removed from it; base qualities were not supplied.

Taken from cysteine to phenylalanine, the CDR3 has 18 residues. Kept here is only the CDR3 DNA, which spans 54 bases and is read in frame from base 1. In the prospective study, participants were about 18 to 90 years old, resided in 24 geographic areas of the United States, and were enrolled through a virtual design. To assign participants to cohorts, the prospective study relied on clinical history that participants themselves reported in a screening survey and a study questionnaire. In the prospective study, mobile phlebotomists collected whole blood, serum and a nasopharyngeal or oropharyngeal swab from each participant. Additional blood draws and questionnaires over an approximately two-month period could optionally be provided by prospective study participants. Prospective study blood samples were shipped either frozen or at room temperature before DNA extraction.

This chain is built from TRBV21-1 and TRBJ2-2; the tabulated D call, TRBD2, remains unverified against the DNA. TRBV21-1 is described as a pseudogene. The receptor comes from a woman aged 60 to 75 with acute COVID-19. The sequencing input was PBMCs or T cells enriched from blood (not recorded which). Read as DNA, the sequence is TGTGCCAGCAGCAAAGTACTGGGACTAGCGGGAGGGAGCGGGGAGCTGTTTTTT. This encodes CASSKVLGLAGGSGELFF.